This T cell receptor (beta chain) was recovered during a study of blood T cells in healthy people across ages. Findings of the study overall: Observed TCR beta diversity per million T cells went down as age went up. This fall followed a roughly linear course with age.

As concerns this clonotype: Its specificity is not known.

This CDR3 is 14 amino acids long. Germline CDR1 reads MGHRA; CDR2 reads YSYEKL. V gave up 0 bases and J gave up 5 bases, with 10 bases separating them. Primed by a sample-barcoded 5' primer and a J-beta primer mix, a second PCR proceeded for roughly 6 to 12 cycles. TCRdb re-called the 5' RACE reads through MiXCR, storing one row per CDR3 protein. This table holds hundreds of thousands of distinct CDR3 sequences, 55% to 75% found once. The receptor comes from a man aged 30 to 39 in good health. V gene TRBV4-1 combines with J gene TRBJ1-1; no clear D gene. Specimen: blood. In DNA, the CDR3 is TGCGCCAGCAGCCAAGAAAGGAGAGCGACTGAAGCTTTCTTT. It codes for CASSQERRATEAFF.